This T cell receptor beta chain emerged from a study of T cell repertoires in aging, cancer and after chemotherapy. Study observations and caveats: In cancer patients, declining TCR diversity with age involved lost richness and lost evenness.

In the case of this clonotype: Its antigen is as yet unknown.

The CDR3 has 16 amino acids. The template was genomic DNA from peripheral blood, not RNA. Multiplex touch-down PCR with TRB-A/B primers amplified rearranged V-D-J TRB sequences. TCRdb reanalysed the multiplex PCR reads using MiXCR and keeps one entry per CDR3 protein. Among thousands of distinct CDR3 sequences listed, roughly half were seen once. This clonotype was sampled from a human donor with a solid tumor. Sequenced sample: blood. The chain carries TRBV21-1 and TRBJ1-5; the table assigns TRBD1, which was not confirmed against the DNA. TRBV21-1 is a pseudogene. The DNA of the CDR3 is TGTGCCAGCAGCAAAGGGGGGGCAGGGGAACGTCAGCCCCAGCATTTT. This translates into CASSKGGAGERQPQHF.